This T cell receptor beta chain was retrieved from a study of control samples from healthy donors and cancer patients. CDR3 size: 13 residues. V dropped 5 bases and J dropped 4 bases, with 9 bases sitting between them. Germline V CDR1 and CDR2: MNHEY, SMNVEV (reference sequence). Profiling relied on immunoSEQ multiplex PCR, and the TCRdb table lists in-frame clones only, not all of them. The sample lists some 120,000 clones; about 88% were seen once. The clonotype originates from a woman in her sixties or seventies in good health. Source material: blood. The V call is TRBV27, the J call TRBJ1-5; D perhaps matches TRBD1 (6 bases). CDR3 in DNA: TGTGCCAGCAGTGTTCAGGGGAATCAGCCCCAGCATTTT. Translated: CASSVQGNQPQHF.